This entry lists 28 T cell receptor beta chains sequenced from one sample in a study of blood T cell repertoires in COVID-19. Sequencing used immunoSEQ multiplex PCR; TCRdb keeps in-frame clones, though not all of them. The table shows around 23,000 clones, with approximately 89% occurring only once. Sequencing was done on a sample of peripheral blood. These receptors were obtained from a man aged 50 to 59 with active COVID-19.

The chain employs TRBV14 and TRBJ2-7, with 14 bases lining up with TRBD2. Germline CDR1 is SGHDN and CDR2 is FVKESK. Germline trimming cut 4 bases from V and 4 bases from J; bases unmatched to any gene: 6. The CDR3 spans 16 residues. CDR3 in amino acids: CASSPGLAGDDYEQYF. The DNA of the CDR3 is TGTGCCAGCAGCCCGGGACTAGCGGGGGACGATTACGAGCAGTACTTC. The complete variable domain, with remaining parts taken from reference TRBV14 and TRBJ2-7, reads EAGVTQFPSHSVIEKGQTVTLRCDPISGHDNLYWYRRVMGKEIKFLLHFVKESKQDESGMPNNRFLAERTGGTYSTLKVQPAELEDSGVYFCASSPGLAGDDYEQYFGPGTRLTVT.

The J gene is TRBJ1-6, the V gene TRBV7-9; D not resolved. Germline V lookup: CDR1 SEHNR, CDR2 FQNEAQ (reference sequence). Between the trimmed V and J ends, which lost 1 base and 9 bases, there was a span of 19 bases. CDR3 length equals 17 residues. DNA for the CDR3: TGTGCCAGCAGCTTAGTCCCGGCTCCGCGGAGCGCTTCACCCCTCCACTTT. Its protein product is CASSLVPAPRSASPLHF.

The chain carries TRBV7-2 and TRBJ2-4; a possible D gene is TRBD2 (6 bases). Trimming removed 5 bases at V and 1 base at J, with 18 bases between. From germline, CDR1 is SGHTA and CDR2 FQGNSA. The CDR3 extends over 17 amino acids. This CDR3 is CASSPSQGGFAKNIQYF. The CDR3 DNA is TGTGCCAGCAGCCCATCCCAGGGAGGATTCGCCAAAAACATTCAGTACTTC.

By sample share, this clone is medium-sized. The rearrangement links TRBV11-3 to TRBJ1-2; no clear D. CDR1 and CDR2 from the germline V gene are SGHNT and YENEEA. Trimming removed 3 bases at V and 13 bases at J, with 18 bases between. CDR3 length: 13 residues. CDR3 region: CASSFGITMAGTF. The CDR3, as DNA: TGTGCCAGCAGCTTCGGGATAACTATGGCGGGCACCTTC.

The J gene is TRBJ1-2, the V gene TRBV12-5, with a weak D call TRBD1 (6 bases). The germline V and J ends were trimmed by 5 bases and 4 bases, with 20 bases remaining between them. CDR3 length: 16 amino acids. CDR1 LGHNT and CDR2 FRNRAP come from the germline V gene. CDR3 sequence reads: CASGNRTAYPIYGYTF. The DNA of the CDR3 is TGTGCTAGTGGTAACAGGACAGCCTATCCTATCTATGGCTACACCTTC. The full variable domain, in which reference TRBV12-5 and TRBJ1-2 provide the parts outside the CDR3, is DARVTQTPRHKVTEMGQEVTMRCQPILGHNTVFWYRQTMMQGLELLAYFRNRAPLDDSGMPKDRFSAEMPDATLATLKIQPSEPRDSAVYFCASGNRTAYPIYGYTFGSGTRLTVV.

The J gene is TRBJ2-1, the V gene TRBV14, with D maybe TRBD2 (7 bases). The CDR3 is made up of 19 amino acids. Germline V gene sequence: CDR1 SGHDN, CDR2 FVKESK. V lost 3 bases to trimming and J lost 1 base, with 22 bases between them. The CDR3 spells CASSHLTGRASGSYNEQFF. The CDR3 coding sequence is TGTGCCAGCAGCCACCTCACAGGGAGGGCTAGCGGTTCCTACAATGAGCAGTTCTTC.

The rearrangement uses TRBV9 and TRBJ2-3, with D maybe TRBD1 (6 bases). This CDR3 has 14 amino acids. CDR1 and CDR2 from the germline V gene are SGDLS and YYNGEE. Trimming shortened V by 3 bases and J by 5 bases, and 13 bases separated the two germline ends. The CDR3 region is CASSARTRGDTQYF. CDR3 nucleotide sequence: TGTGCCAGCAGCGCCCGTACCAGGGGAGATACGCAGTATTTT.

The chain employs TRBV30 and TRBJ1-5, with D unclear. Looked up from germline, CDR1 is GTSNPN and CDR2 is SVGIG (reference sequence). The CDR3 is made up of 12 amino acids. With 3 bases removed from V and 2 bases from J, the gap between germline ends came to 5 bases. The CDR3 DNA reads as TGTGCCTGGAGCCTCGGCAATCAGCCCCAGCATTTT. This codes for CAWSLGNQPQHF.

This chain connects TRBV4-3 to TRBJ1-2; a weak D match, TRBD1 (5 bases). V was pared by 0 bases and J by 4 bases, with 9 bases between. This CDR3 comprises 14 residues. The V gene's germline CDR1 is LGHNA and CDR2 YSLEER. This CDR3 is CASSQELQAYGYTF. The CDR3 DNA is TGCGCCAGCAGCCAAGAGTTACAGGCCTATGGCTACACCTTC.

The chain joins TRBV30 to TRBJ1-4; TRBD1 matches 8 bases. This CDR3 spans 15 amino acids. Germline values: CDR1 GTSNPN, CDR2 SVGIG (reference sequence). The junction had 10 bases not matched to a gene; V was cut back by 4 bases and J by 6 bases. DNA of the CDR3: TGTGCCTGGATGGGCTTTGACAGGGGAGATGAAAAACTGTTTTTT. The encoded protein is CAWMGFDRGDEKLFF.

The chain's CDR3 is CASSRNSGIFYNEQFF. CDR3 coding DNA: TGTGCCAGCAGTCGTAATAGCGGGATTTTTTACAATGAGCAGTTCTTC. The rearrangement joins TRBV7-2 to TRBJ2-1; 8 nucleotides line up with TRBD2. The CDR3 is 16 amino acids. Germline V CDR1 and CDR2: SGHTA, FQGNSA. The trim removed 6 bases at V and 4 bases at J, leaving 11 bases unmatched.

J is TRBJ2-7 and V is TRBV4-2; D is possibly TRBD2 (6 bases). The CDR3 sequence is 16 residues long. Looked up from germline, CDR1 is LGHNA and CDR2 is YNFKEQ. Trimming stripped 2 bases from V and 0 bases from J, with 14 bases between. The CDR3 bases are TGTGCCAGCAGCCAACTCGGGACTCTTAGCTCCTACGAGCAGTACTTC. As protein: CASSQLGTLSSYEQYF.

The chain employs TRBV5-3 and TRBJ2-2, with TRBD1 matching over 8 bases. TRBV5-3 is placed among ORFs of uncertain function. The CDR3 runs to 17 residues. The V segment lost 0 bases and the J segment 4 bases; nucleotides outside the gene matches: 8. CDR3 DNA sequence: TGTGCCAGAAGCTTGGGCCCAGGGGGCGCTGGCACCGGGGAGCTGTTTTTT. It translates to CARSLGPGGAGTGELFF.

This clone was counted a single time. The rearrangement links TRBV4-1 to TRBJ1-6; D possibly corresponds to TRBD1 (6 bases). The CDR3 extends over 16 amino acids. V gave up 1 base and J gave up 11 bases, with 18 bases separating them. Germline assignment: CDR1 MGHRA and CDR2 YSYEKL. Here the CDR3 reads CASSQAVAGVMAPLHF. CDR3 nucleotides: TGCGCCAGCAGCCAAGCAGTCGCAGGGGTAATGGCACCCCTCCACTTT.

The V gene is TRBV3-1 (or the pseudogene TRBV3-2), the J gene TRBJ2-1, with a tentative D call TRBD2 (6 bases). CDR3 length: 13 residues. V lost 5 bases to trimming and J lost 5 bases, with 10 bases between them. CDR1 is LGHDT, CDR2 YNNKEL, per germline (reference sequence). CDR3 bases: TGTGCCAGCAGCTTCGGACTAAACAATGAGCAGTTCTTC. The encoded protein is CASSFGLNNEQFF.

The CDR3, as DNA: TGTGCCAGCAGTTACCGACAGGACACCTACGAGCAGTACTTC. It specifies CASSYRQDTYEQYF. The chain joins TRBV6-5 to TRBJ2-7, with a weak D call TRBD1 (6 bases). This CDR3 has 14 amino acids. V lost 2 bases and J lost 2, with 10 bases in between. CDR1 and CDR2 from the germline V gene are MNHEY and SVGAGI.

V and J are TRBV3-1 (or the pseudogene TRBV3-2) and TRBJ2-7; D call uncertain. The CDR3 is 12 amino acids. The germline V gene encodes CDR1 LGHDT and CDR2 YNNKEL (reference sequence). Trimming stripped 4 bases from V and 2 bases from J, with 6 bases between. DNA of the CDR3: TGTGCCAGCAGCCCCTCAGCCTACGAGCAGTACTTC. Its protein product is CASSPSAYEQYF.

The rearrangement joins TRBV4-2 to TRBJ2-2; 7 nucleotides match TRBD2. From germline, CDR1 is LGHNA and CDR2 YNFKEQ. The CDR3 consists of 18 residues. V was pared by 7 bases and J by 2 bases, with 16 bases of the junction left unmatched. The CDR3 spells CASKQWGGGQTNTGELFF. The CDR3 nucleotides read TGTGCCAGCAAACAATGGGGGGGTGGGCAGACCAACACCGGGGAGCTGTTTTTT.

The chain employs TRBV6-1 and TRBJ2-1, with TRBD2 identical over 7 bases. The V and J ends lost 1 base and 7 bases, in that order; junction bases with no gene match: 7. Looked up from germline, CDR1 is MNHNS and CDR2 is SASEGT. The CDR3 consists of 15 residues. CDR3 region: CASSEGAGEGNEQFF. For the CDR3, the DNA is TGTGCCAGCAGTGAAGGGGCGGGAGAAGGAAATGAGCAGTTCTTC.

This sequence joins TRBV21-1 and TRBJ2-5; the table assigns TRBD1, which was not confirmed against the DNA. TRBV21-1 is assigned pseudogene status. This CDR3 contains 15 residues. CDR3 protein: CASSKMVRAQETQYF. The CDR3 DNA follows: TGTGCCAGCAGCAAAATGGTCAGGGCACAAGAGACCCAGTACTTC.

V is TRBV9 and J is TRBJ1-2, with 9 bases lining up with TRBD1. This CDR3 spans 18 amino acids. The germline CDR1 and CDR2 sequences are SGDLS and YYNGEE. J was trimmed by 6 bases and V by 0 bases; bases with no gene match: 15. The CDR3 nucleotides are TGTGCCAGCAGCGTAGGAGGCGGGACAGGGTTCCTTCTGCATGGCTACACCTTC. Its translation: CASSVGGGTGFLLHGYTF.

V is TRBV4-1 and J is TRBJ2-7; D is possibly TRBD2 (7 bases). CDR3 length: 18 amino acids. V gave up 0 bases and J gave up 2 bases, with 20 bases separating them. Germline V gene sequence: CDR1 MGHRA, CDR2 YSYEKL. This CDR3 reads CASSQDFQGGTPTYEQYF. CDR3 DNA: TGCGCCAGCAGCCAAGACTTTCAGGGAGGGACACCTACCTACGAGCAGTACTTC.

The chain links TRBV5-4 to TRBJ1-2; D perhaps matches TRBD1 (6 bases). V dropped 2 bases and J dropped 8 bases, with 10 bases sitting between them. Germline CDR1 is SGHNT and CDR2 is YYREEE (reference sequence). The CDR3 covers 12 residues. CDR3 loop: CASSFAGEGYTF. The CDR3 DNA reads as TGTGCCAGCAGCTTCGCAGGGGAGGGCTACACCTTC.

Only one count was recorded for this clone. The chain has TRBV29-1 and TRBJ2-2; 8 bases align to TRBD1. CDR1 SQVTM and CDR2 ANQGSEA come from the germline V gene. The V segment lost 7 bases and the J segment 7 bases; nucleotides outside the gene matches: 11. The CDR3 contains 14 residues. CDR3 DNA sequence: TGCAGCGCAAAAACCGGGACAGGAGTCGGGGAGCTGTTTTTT. Residues: CSAKTGTGVGELFF.

In its sample, this clone is medium-sized. The V call is TRBV12-5, the J call TRBJ1-6, with unresolved D. Germline V lookup: CDR1 LGHNT, CDR2 FRNRAP. The CDR3 has 18 residues. The germline V and J ends were trimmed by 6 bases and 1 base, with 19 bases remaining between them. The chain's CDR3 is CASGLNPGRRSYNSPLHF. As DNA, the CDR3 is TGTGCTAGTGGCTTAAACCCGGGCAGGAGGTCCTATAATTCACCCCTCCACTTT.

The V call is TRBV6-5, the J call TRBJ2-3; 13 nucleotides agree with TRBD2. Germline trimming cut 6 bases from V and 1 base from J; bases unmatched to any gene: 1. CDR3 length: 15 residues. CDR1 and CDR2 (germline): MNHEY, SVGAGI. This CDR3 reads CASSGLAGGTDTQYF. Here the CDR3 DNA reads TGTGCCAGCAGCGGACTAGCGGGGGGCACAGATACGCAGTATTTT.

The chain carries TRBV6-5 and TRBJ2-7; 7 bases agree with TRBD1. This CDR3 is built from 14 residues. The germline V gene encodes CDR1 MNHEY and CDR2 SVGAGI. The trim removed 5 bases at V and 1 base at J, leaving 5 bases unmatched. CDR3 bases: TGTGCCAGCAGTACCCTGGGACAGTCCTACGAGCAGTACTTC. Translation gives CASSTLGQSYEQYF.

The J gene is TRBJ1-3, the V gene TRBV19; D is perhaps TRBD1 (5 bases). Germline CDR1 reads LNHDA; CDR2 reads SQIVND (reference sequence). The CDR3 covers 15 residues. The ends were cut back, 5 bases at V and 0 bases at J, with 11 bases in the middle. The DNA of the CDR3 is TGTGCCAGTAGTCAGGGCTGGGCCTCTGGAAACACCATATATTTT. Translated: CASSQGWASGNTIYF.